The clone carrying this TCR beta chain came up a few times. Its antigen is currently unknown. This sample is drawn from a study of response to subunit inactivated influenza vaccine. TCRdb redid the calling of the RT-PCR reads with MiXCR, one entry per CDR3 protein. The sample lists roughly 170,000 distinct CDR3 sequences; around 8.8% were seen once. General study findings and limits: The authors suggested that every seasonal influenza vaccination recruits few new T cells.

The sequence derives from a middle-aged man who received an inactivated influenza vaccine. The input for sequencing was non-naive T cells sorted from PBMCs, taken on the day of vaccination.

The CDR3 is CASSYSTGVLNQPQHF. The CDR3 nucleotides are TGTGCCAGCAGTTACTCAACGGGAGTCCTTAATCAGCCCCAGCATTTT. This chain links TRBV6-5 with TRBJ1-5, with D unclear. Trimming took 0 bases from V and 4 from J, leaving 13 bases between them. Germline assignment: CDR1 MNHEY and CDR2 SVGAGI. The CDR3 has 16 amino acids.